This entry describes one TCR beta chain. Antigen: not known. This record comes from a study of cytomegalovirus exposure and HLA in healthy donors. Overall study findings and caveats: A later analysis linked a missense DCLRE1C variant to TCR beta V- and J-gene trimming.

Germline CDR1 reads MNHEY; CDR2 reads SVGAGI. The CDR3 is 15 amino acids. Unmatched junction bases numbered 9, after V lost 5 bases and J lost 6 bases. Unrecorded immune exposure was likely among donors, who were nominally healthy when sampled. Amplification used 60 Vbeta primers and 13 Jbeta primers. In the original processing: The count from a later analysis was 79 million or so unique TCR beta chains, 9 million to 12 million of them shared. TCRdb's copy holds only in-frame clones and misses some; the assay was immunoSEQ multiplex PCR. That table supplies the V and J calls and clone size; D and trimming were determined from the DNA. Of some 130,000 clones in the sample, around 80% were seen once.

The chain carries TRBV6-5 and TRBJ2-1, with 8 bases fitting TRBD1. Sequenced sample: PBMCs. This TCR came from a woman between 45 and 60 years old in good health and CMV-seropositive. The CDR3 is CASSRGSRGRNEQFF. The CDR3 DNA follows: TGTGCCAGCAGTAGGGGGTCCAGGGGGCGCAATGAGCAGTTCTTC.